The subject of this entry is one TCR beta chain. Libraries were prepared by immunoSEQ multiplex PCR; TCRdb keeps only in-frame clonotypes and omits some of them. The sample includes about 170,000 clones, about 91% of them seen just once. The CDR3 extends over 15 amino acids. Trimming took 0 bases from V and 4 from J, leaving 10 bases between them. Germline values: CDR1 SGHNT, CDR2 YYREEE (reference sequence). The sample comes from a study of control samples from healthy donors and cancer patients. Sequencing was done on a sample of blood. The TCR comes from a woman in her thirties or forties in good health. V usage is TRBV5-4 and J usage is TRBJ1-4, with D hard to call. CDR3 loop: CASSLDPGSNEKLFF. For the CDR3, the DNA is TGTGCCAGCAGCTTGGATCCTGGAAGTAATGAAAAACTGTTTTTT.